The 9 T cell receptor beta chains below were found in one sample sequenced in a study of OX40 agonist ivuxolimab in advanced cancers. The data were produced by immunoSEQ multiplex PCR, yet TCRdb's version contains in-frame clones alone and is incomplete. The top ten clones hold 6.9% of a sample with about 55,000 clones, more than 70% of them seen once. The sample here was CD4+ or CD8+ T cells sorted from blood, taken in a trial of the OX40 agonist ivuxolimab. The receptors were gathered from an adult with an advanced solid tumor such as melanoma, head and neck, liver or kidney cancer.

J is TRBJ2-7 and V is TRBV6-5, with D tentatively TRBD1 or TRBD2 (5 bases each). V was cut by 2 bases and J by 6 bases, with 17 bases left in between. The CDR3 covers 15 residues. Germline CDR1 MNHEY, CDR2 SVGAGI. The CDR3 reads CASSYTGTVPLEQYF. CDR3 nucleotides: TGTGCCAGCAGTTACACGGGGACGGTCCCCCTCGAGCAGTACTTC.

This sequence joins TRBV5-4 and TRBJ2-7; TRBD2 matches 8 bases. The germline V gene has CDR1 SGHNT and CDR2 YYREEE (reference sequence). The CDR3 sequence is 14 residues long. The V and J ends lost 2 bases and 4 bases, in that order; junction bases with no gene match: 5. CDR3 amino acids: CASSLELADYEQYF. In DNA, the CDR3 is TGTGCCAGCAGCTTAGAACTAGCGGATTACGAGCAGTACTTC.

This chain joins TRBV10-3 and TRBJ1-3; unclear D gene. Trimming cost V 7 bases and J 0 bases, with 7 bases left between them. The CDR3 runs 13 residues. Germline V gene lookup returns CDR1 ENHRY and CDR2 SYGVKD. In DNA, the CDR3 is TGTGCCATCAAGTCAAACTCTGGAAACACCATATATTTT. Protein sequence: CAIKSNSGNTIYF.

This clone was recorded only once. This sequence joins TRBV18 and TRBJ2-7; 9 nucleotides line up with TRBD1. With V trimmed by 1 base and J by 2 bases, 3 bases remained unmatched. CDR3 length: 15 amino acids. Germline assignment: CDR1 KGHSH and CDR2 LQKENI. This CDR3 reads CASSPQDRGPYEQYF. CDR3 nucleotide sequence: TGTGCCAGCTCACCACAGGACAGGGGTCCCTACGAGCAGTACTTC.

The J gene is TRBJ2-1, the V gene TRBV30; 7 nucleotides agree with TRBD2. J gave up 0 bases and V 3 bases, and 8 bases lay outside the gene matches. CDR3 size: 16 residues. Germline loops: CDR1 GTSNPN, CDR2 SVGIG (reference sequence). The CDR3 coding sequence is TGTGCCTGGAGGGCCGGGACTATAAGCTCCTACAATGAGCAGTTCTTC. It codes for CAWRAGTISSYNEQFF. Variable domain in full (rest from reference TRBV30 and TRBJ2-1): SQTIHQWPATLVQPVGSPLSLECTVEGTSNPNLYWYRQAAGRGLQLLFYSVGIGQISSEVPQNLSASRPQDRQFILSSKKLLLSDSGFYLCAWRAGTISSYNEQFFGPGTRLTVL.

This chain links TRBV4-1 with TRBJ2-7; D is unresolved. V shed 0 bases and J shed 2 bases, with 20 bases lying between them. CDR1 and CDR2 (germline): MGHRA, YSYEKL. This CDR3 contains 18 residues. CDR3 DNA sequence: TGCGCCAGCAGCCAAGATTCCACCAGCCGCCTGGCCCCCTACGAGCAGTACTTC. It translates to CASSQDSTSRLAPYEQYF.

The chain carries TRBV7-2 and TRBJ1-2; D is uncertain. CDR3 length: 13 amino acids. V was pared by 5 bases and J by 2 bases, with 9 bases between. Germline values: CDR1 SGHTA, CDR2 FQGNSA. In DNA, the CDR3 is TGTGCCAGCAGCCTAGGCCTGAACTATGGCTACACCTTC. It specifies CASSLGLNYGYTF. The complete variable domain, with remaining parts taken from reference TRBV7-2 and TRBJ1-2, reads GAGVSQSPSNKVTEKGKDVELRCDPISGHTALYWYRQSLGQGLEFLIYFQGNSAPDKSGLPSDRFSAERTGGSVSTLTIQRTQQEDSAVYLCASSLGLNYGYTFGSGTRLTVV.

The count of this clone is one. This chain links TRBV5-4 with TRBJ2-5, with D possibly being TRBD1 or TRBD2 (5 bases each). V lost 2 bases and J 1 base, leaving 9 bases between the germline ends. CDR3 length: 14 residues. Germline values: CDR1 SGHNT, CDR2 YYREEE (reference sequence). CDR3 amino acids: CASSLGTPQETQYF. CDR3 in DNA: TGTGCCAGCAGCTTAGGGACCCCCCAAGAGACCCAGTACTTC.

This clone was seen only once. The CDR3 DNA follows: TGCAGCGTTGAAGTTGGCAGGGGGCACACCTACGAGCAGTACTTC. Amino acid sequence: CSVEVGRGHTYEQYF. The chain employs TRBV29-1 and TRBJ2-7; 8 positions match TRBD1. Looked up from germline, CDR1 is SQVTM and CDR2 is ANQGSEA. This CDR3 has 15 amino acids. Losses at the gene ends were 1 base for V and 2 bases for J; bases not matched to a gene: 7.